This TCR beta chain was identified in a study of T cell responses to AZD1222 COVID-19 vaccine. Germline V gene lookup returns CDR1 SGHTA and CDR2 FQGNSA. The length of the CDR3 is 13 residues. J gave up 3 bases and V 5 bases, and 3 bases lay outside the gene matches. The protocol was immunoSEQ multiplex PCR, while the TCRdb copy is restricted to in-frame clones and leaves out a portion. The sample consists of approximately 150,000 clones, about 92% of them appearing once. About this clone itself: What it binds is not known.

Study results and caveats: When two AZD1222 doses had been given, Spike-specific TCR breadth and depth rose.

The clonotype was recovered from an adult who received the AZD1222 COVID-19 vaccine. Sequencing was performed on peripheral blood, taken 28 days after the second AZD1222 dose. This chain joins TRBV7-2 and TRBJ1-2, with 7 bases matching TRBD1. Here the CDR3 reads CASSPGTDYGYTF. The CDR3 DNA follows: TGTGCCAGCAGCCCGGGGACAGACTATGGCTACACCTTC.